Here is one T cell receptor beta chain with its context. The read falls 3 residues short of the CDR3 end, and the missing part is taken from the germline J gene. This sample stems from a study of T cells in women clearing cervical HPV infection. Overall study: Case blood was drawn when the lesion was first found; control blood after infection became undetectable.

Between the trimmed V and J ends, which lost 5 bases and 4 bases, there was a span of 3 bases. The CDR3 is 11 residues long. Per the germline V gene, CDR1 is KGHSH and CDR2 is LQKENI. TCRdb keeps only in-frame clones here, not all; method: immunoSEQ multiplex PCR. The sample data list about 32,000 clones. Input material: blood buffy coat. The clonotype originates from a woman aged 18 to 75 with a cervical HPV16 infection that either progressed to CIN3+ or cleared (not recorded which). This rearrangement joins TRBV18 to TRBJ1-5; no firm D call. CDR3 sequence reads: CASSTNQPQHF. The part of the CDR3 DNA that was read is TGTGCCAGCTCAACAAATCAGCCC. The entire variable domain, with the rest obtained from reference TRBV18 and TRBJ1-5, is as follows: NAGVMQNPRHLVRRRGQEARLRCSPMKGHSHVYWYRQLPEEGLKFMVYLQKENIIDESGMPKERFSAEFPKEGPSILRIQQVVRGDSAAYFCASSTNQPQHFGDGTRLSIL.